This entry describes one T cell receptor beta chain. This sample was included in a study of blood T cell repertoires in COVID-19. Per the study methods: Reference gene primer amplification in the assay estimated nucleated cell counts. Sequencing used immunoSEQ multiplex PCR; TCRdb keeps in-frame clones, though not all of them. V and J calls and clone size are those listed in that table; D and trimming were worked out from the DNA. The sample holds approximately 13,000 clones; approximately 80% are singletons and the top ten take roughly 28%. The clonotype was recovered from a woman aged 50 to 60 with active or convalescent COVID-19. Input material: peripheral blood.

CDR3 residues: CASSYRSGAVYEQYF. CDR3 DNA sequence: TGTGCCAGCAGTTACCGTAGCGGAGCGGTATACGAGCAGTACTTC. The chain uses TRBV6-6 and TRBJ2-7; D is possibly TRBD2 (6 bases). CDR1 and CDR2 (germline): MNHNY, SVGAGI (reference sequence). Deletions cut 2 bases from V and 4 bases from J, with 15 bases between. This CDR3 is built from 15 residues.